This TCR beta chain was identified during a study of OX40 agonist ivuxolimab in advanced cancers. On the study more broadly: The study enrolled dose-escalation patients with hepatocellular carcinoma, melanoma, renal cell or head and neck cancer. Three patients showed partial responses: one hepatocellular carcinoma and two cutaneous melanoma cases.

With 0 bases removed from V and 3 bases from J, the gap between germline ends came to 11 bases. The CDR3 contains 15 residues. The germline V gene has CDR1 SGHDT and CDR2 YYEEEE. This clone was seen just once. Its antigen is as yet unknown. General study points: The average count of expanded clones was higher among CD8+ T cells than among CD4+. The CD4+ and CD8+ T cells in the blood had expanded clonally by week 6 at 0.1 to 3.0 mg/kg.

This table comes from immunoSEQ multiplex PCR, and its TCRdb copy is limited to in-frame clones, with some not included. The repertoire has tens of thousands of clones, 81% of them found once; the top ten carry nearly 0.7%. V gene TRBV5-6 combines with J gene TRBJ2-3; D is ambiguous. The origin of this receptor is an adult with an advanced solid tumor such as melanoma, head and neck, liver or kidney cancer. The sequences come from CD4+ or CD8+ T cells sorted from blood, collected in a trial of the OX40 agonist ivuxolimab. For the CDR3, the DNA is TGTGCCAGCAGCTTGGTGGGGTCCGGAACAGATACGCAGTATTTT. Its translation: CASSLVGSGTDTQYF.